The 11 T cell receptor beta chains given below trace back to one sample, sequenced in a study of TIL therapy for anti-PD-1-resistant metastatic lung cancer. Sequencing used immunoSEQ v3. Sequenced by immunoSEQ multiplex PCR; TCRdb stores in-frame clones only, minus some. Among about 59,000 clones listed, over 75% were seen once. Noted time point: pre-treatment sample, taken before nivolumab and TIL therapy. The source was blood, collected at baseline. These receptor sequences come from a person between 30 and 79 years old with non-small cell lung cancer.

The gene calls are TRBV19 and TRBJ2-5; 7 bases match TRBD2. Trimming cost V 4 bases and J 1 base; bases outside gene matches: 6. The CDR3 length is 15 residues. Per the germline V gene, CDR1 is LNHDA and CDR2 is SQIVND (reference sequence). The CDR3: CASSNYGRSQETQYF. The DNA of the CDR3 is TGTGCCAGTAGTAATTACGGGAGGAGCCAAGAGACCCAGTACTTC.

The rearrangement uses TRBV5-4 and TRBJ2-7; D ambiguous. This CDR3 is built from 11 residues. CDR1 is SGHNT, CDR2 YYREEE, per germline (reference sequence). V lost 4 bases, J lost 0 bases, and 2 bases lay in between. The CDR3: CASSTSYEQYF. DNA for the CDR3: TGTGCCAGCAGCACCTCCTACGAGCAGTACTTC.

The chain employs TRBV6-2 or TRBV6-3 and TRBJ2-2; D remains ambiguous. Deletions cut 2 bases from V and 6 bases from J, with 4 bases between. The CDR3 totals 12 residues. CDR1 is MNHEY, CDR2 SVGEGT, per germline. CDR3 sequence: CASSYRSGELFF. The CDR3 bases are TGTGCCAGCAGTTACCGGTCCGGGGAGCTGTTTTTT.

The chain carries TRBV27 and TRBJ1-1; tentative D call: TRBD1 (6 bases). Per the germline V gene, CDR1 is MNHEY and CDR2 is SMNVEV (reference sequence). The ends were cut back, 0 bases at V and 5 bases at J, with 10 bases in the middle. CDR3 length: 14 amino acids. CDR3 sequence reads: CASSLSMRGTEAFF. The CDR3 region has the DNA TGTGCCAGCAGTTTATCGATGAGGGGGACTGAAGCTTTCTTT.

The chain uses TRBV14 and TRBJ2-3; 8 bases map to TRBD2. CDR3 length: 17 residues. V lost 0 bases, J lost 0 bases, and 5 bases stayed unmatched. Germline V gives CDR1 SGHDN, CDR2 FVKESK. The CDR3: CASSQETLAGSTDTQYF. The DNA of the CDR3 is TGTGCCAGCAGCCAAGAGACGCTAGCGGGTAGCACAGATACGCAGTATTTT.

This clone was recorded many times. V and J are TRBV4-3 and TRBJ1-2; D gene uncertain. Trimming stripped 0 bases from V and 7 bases from J, with 12 bases between. The CDR3 is made up of 14 amino acids. Germline lookup yields CDR1 LGHNA and CDR2 YSLEER. CDR3 amino acids: CASSQDPGIGGYTF. DNA of the CDR3: TGCGCCAGCAGCCAAGATCCGGGTATTGGTGGCTACACCTTC.

V usage is TRBV30 and J usage is TRBJ2-7, with TRBD2 identical over 7 bases. The germline V gene encodes CDR1 GTSNPN and CDR2 SVGIG (reference sequence). J gave up 4 bases and V 2 bases, and 8 bases lay outside the gene matches. CDR3 length: 14 residues. Written as DNA, the CDR3 is TGTGCCTGGAGTCCGGCGGGGGTCGGGTACGAGCAGTACTTC. Its translation is CAWSPAGVGYEQYF.

The rearrangement links TRBV27 to TRBJ2-1, with 9 bases aligning to TRBD2. CDR3 length equals 15 residues. The germline CDR1 and CDR2 sequences are MNHEY and SMNVEV (reference sequence). V gave up 6 bases and J gave up 6 bases; unmatched junction bases: 9. CDR3 nucleotide sequence: TGTGCCAGCAGGCCCATTGGCGGGGGGGCCAATGAGCAGTTCTTC. Translation gives CASRPIGGGANEQFF.

This clone came up a few times. This chain uses TRBV5-1 with TRBJ1-6, with 8 bases matching TRBD1. The CDR3 loop spans 13 amino acids. With 5 bases clipped from V and 14 bases from J, the junction kept 9 bases outside the gene matches. Germline CDR1 reads SGHRS; CDR2 reads YFSETQ. The CDR3 coding sequence is TGCGCCAGCAGTACGGACAGGGAAACGACCCTCCACTTT. It translates to CASSTDRETTLHF.

The chain combines TRBV6-6 with TRBJ2-7; 8 bases are a match to TRBD2. Germline CDR1 is MNHNY and CDR2 is SVGAGI (reference sequence). Trimming removed 7 bases from V and 6 bases from J; junction bases left unmatched: 11. The CDR3 consists of 14 residues. The CDR3 DNA follows: TGTGCCAGCAACCCCGGGACTAGTTCCCTCGAGCAGTACTTC. Translated, it gives CASNPGTSSLEQYF.

This chain uses TRBV9 with TRBJ2-3; D not resolved. Trimming removed 0 bases at V and 3 bases at J, with 2 bases between. The CDR3 has 12 amino acids. CDR1 and CDR2 from the germline V gene are SGDLS and YYNGEE. The CDR3 DNA sequence: TGTGCCAGCAGCGTAGTGACAGATACGCAGTATTTT. Amino acid sequence: CASSVVTDTQYF.